This T cell receptor (beta chain) was sequenced during a study of blood T cell repertoires in COVID-19. In the study overall: COVID-19 samples, acute and convalescent, were from the United States, Italy and Spain. The analysed material was cDNA or gDNA that came from T cells, B-cell-depleted T cells, or PBMCs.

Authors' data handling: Nucleated cell counts were estimated from reference gene primer amplification. Sequenced by immunoSEQ multiplex PCR; TCRdb stores in-frame clones only, minus some. That table gives V, J and clone size, and the DNA gave D and trimming. In the table there are about 35,000 clones, more than 70% of which are singletons. This clone showed up just a few times. The CDR3 is made up of 14 amino acids. Germline CDR1 LNHDA, CDR2 SQIVND (reference sequence). V was pared by 6 bases and J by 2 bases, with 11 bases between. This receptor was taken from a human donor in a cohort sampled during active COVID-19. The chain has TRBV19 and TRBJ1-3; a possible D gene is TRBD1 (6 bases). Sequenced: peripheral blood. CDR3 sequence (DNA): TGTGCCAGTAGCCGACAGGAGACTGGAAACACCATATATTTT. Translation: CASSRQETGNTIYF.